The 20 T cell receptor beta chains presented below share a single source sample, sequenced in a study of blood T cell repertoires in COVID-19. TCRdb keeps only in-frame clones here, not all; method: immunoSEQ multiplex PCR. The repertoire holds some 250,000 clones, with around 82% as singletons. The sample comprised peripheral blood. These TCRs come from a man aged 50 to 60 with active or convalescent COVID-19.

This clone was counted a few times. CDR3 region: CASSTGILNSPLHF. CDR3 DNA sequence: TGTGCCAGCTCCACAGGGATTCTTAATTCACCCCTCCACTTT. The chain carries TRBV18 and TRBJ1-6, with TRBD1 as a possible D gene (6 bases). V dropped 6 bases and J dropped 6 bases, with 12 bases sitting between them. The germline CDR1 and CDR2 sequences are KGHSH and LQKENI. The CDR3 runs to 14 residues. Variable domain in full (rest from reference TRBV18 and TRBJ1-6): NAGVMQNPRHLVRRRGQEARLRCSPMKGHSHVYWYRQLPEEGLKFMVYLQKENIIDESGMPKERFSAEFPKEGPSILRIQQVVRGDSAAYFCASSTGILNSPLHFGNGTRLTVT.

The chain carries TRBV6-5 and TRBJ2-3, with 7 bases aligning to TRBD1. The V gene end was trimmed by 6 bases and the J gene end by 8 bases; junction bases not matched to a gene: 11. The CDR3 totals 14 residues. CDR1 MNHEY and CDR2 SVGAGI come from the germline V gene. CDR3 residues: CASRRGQEAGTQYF. CDR3 bases: TGTGCCAGCAGAAGGGGGCAGGAAGCAGGTACGCAGTATTTT.

This clone was counted ten times or more. This chain links TRBV5-5 with TRBJ1-5; D gene ambiguous. Germline CDR1 reads SGHKS; CDR2 reads YYEKEE (reference sequence). The CDR3 has 16 amino acids. With 3 bases removed from V and 4 bases from J, the gap between germline ends came to 17 bases. The CDR3 bases are TGTGCCAGCAGCTCTAACACGGGAATCACTAATCAGCCCCAGCATTTT. Translating it yields CASSSNTGITNQPQHF.

The gene calls are TRBV28 and TRBJ1-2; TRBD1 might be the D (5 bases). Germline CDR1 reads MDHEN; CDR2 reads SYDVKM. There are 14 residues in the CDR3. Deletions cut 7 bases from V and 7 bases from J, with 19 bases between. The CDR3 coding sequence is TGTGCCAGCACCACTGTACAGGCTTGGAGTGGCTACACCTTC. Its translation is CASTTVQAWSGYTF.

This clone has more than one count but fewer than ten. The chain couples TRBV2 to TRBJ1-1; D is ambiguous. The CDR3 runs to 12 residues. The V end was cut by 8 bases, the J end by 0 bases, with 7 bases between. In germline, CDR1 is SNHLY, CDR2 FYNNEI. The CDR3 loop is CASEQLNTEAFF. DNA of the CDR3: TGTGCCAGCGAACAGCTGAACACTGAAGCTTTCTTT. The variable domain in full, with the rest retrieved from reference TRBV2 and TRBJ1-1, is EPEVTQTPSHQVTQMGQEVILRCVPISNHLYFYWYRQILGQKVEFLVSFYNNEISEKSEIFDDQFSVERPDGSNFTLKIRSTKLEDSAMYFCASEQLNTEAFFGQGTRLTVV.

This chain connects TRBV29-1 to TRBJ1-1, with TRBD1 as a possible D gene (5 bases). CDR3 length: 12 amino acids. The germline gives CDR1 SQVTM, CDR2 ANQGSEA. V shed 6 bases and J shed 5 bases, with 13 bases lying between them. Here the CDR3 DNA reads TGCAGCGTGGGCCCGGACAAAACTGAAGCTTTCTTT. Protein: CSVGPDKTEAFF.

J is TRBJ2-1 and V is TRBV27, with 7 bases that match TRBD1. Germline CDR1 MNHEY, CDR2 SMNVEV (reference sequence). The CDR3 loop spans 17 amino acids. The V and J ends lost 5 bases and 6 bases, in that order; junction bases with no gene match: 16. The CDR3: CASSLGRGQSSRNEQFF. CDR3 sequence (DNA): TGTGCCAGCAGTCTAGGACGGGGACAGTCATCACGCAATGAGCAGTTCTTC.

The gene calls are TRBV14 and TRBJ1-2; D uncertain. The V gene's germline CDR1 is SGHDN and CDR2 FVKESK. CDR3 size: 12 residues. V was cut by 1 base and J by 8 bases, with 8 bases left in between. The CDR3 region has the DNA TGTGCCAGCAGCCAAGGCCCGGGGGGCTACACCTTC. It codes for CASSQGPGGYTF.

The J gene is TRBJ1-1, the V gene TRBV12-5; D is unclear. This CDR3 is 14 amino acids long. From germline, CDR1 is LGHNT and CDR2 FRNRAP. V was pared by 0 bases and J by 11 bases, with 16 bases between. The CDR3, as DNA: TGTGCTAGTGGTTTGGTACGCCCTCCACTGATGGCTTTCTTT. Protein product: CASGLVRPPLMAFF.

Notes on this clone: The sample carries other DNA sequences with the same CDR3. The V call is TRBV19, the J call TRBJ1-5; 8 bases map to TRBD1. The germline V gene encodes CDR1 LNHDA and CDR2 SQIVND (reference sequence). This CDR3 region has 13 residues. V was pared by 6 bases and J by 6 bases, with 4 bases of the junction left unmatched. This chain's CDR3 is CASSGTGSQPQHF. The CDR3, as DNA: TGTGCCAGTAGCGGGACAGGTAGTCAGCCCCAGCATTTT. Together with reference TRBV19 and TRBJ1-5, the CDR3 gives the full variable domain: DGGITQSPKYLFRKEGQNVTLSCEQNLNHDAMYWYRQDPGQGLRLIYYSQIVNDFQKGDIAEGYSVSREKKESFPLTVTSAQKNPTAFYLCASSGTGSQPQHFGDGTRLSIL.

A word on this clone: At one of its ends the junction is not consistent with the germline gene, which may arise from a read error. J is TRBJ1-2 and V is TRBV6-5; TRBD1 matches 12 bases. In germline, CDR1 is MNHEY, CDR2 SVGAGI. The CDR3 covers 13 residues. The CDR3 region has the DNA TGTGCCAGCAGTTACTCGGGGACAGGGGGCCTTCTCTTC. It translates to CASSYSGTGGLLF.

The rearrangement uses TRBV6-2 or TRBV6-3 and TRBJ1-6, with no clear D. The germline CDR1 and CDR2 sequences are MNHEY and SVGEGT. Between the trimmed V and J ends, which lost 2 bases and 5 bases, there was a span of 13 bases. The CDR3 length is 16 residues. The CDR3, as DNA: TGTGCCAGCAGTTACGCTCTAAATCGGGATAATTCACCCCTCCACTTT. As protein: CASSYALNRDNSPLHF.

The V call is TRBV20-1, the J call TRBJ2-5, with D possibly TRBD1 on 5 matching bases. This CDR3 region has 11 residues. With 7 bases removed from V and 5 bases from J, the gap between germline ends came to 11 bases. Per germline, CDR1 DFQATT and CDR2 SNEGSKA (reference sequence). Written as DNA, the CDR3 is TGCAGTGAAGGGGCAATCGAGACCCAGTACTTC. Translating it yields CSEGAIETQYF.

This chain joins TRBV30 and TRBJ1-6; D is unclear. Per germline, CDR1 GTSNPN and CDR2 SVGIG (reference sequence). The length of the CDR3 is 15 residues. Trimming removed 2 bases at V and 0 bases at J, with 8 bases between. In nucleotides, the CDR3 is TGTGCCTGGAGTAGAATGGCCTCCTATAATTCACCCCTCCACTTT. Its translation is CAWSRMASYNSPLHF.

The V gene is TRBV27, the J gene TRBJ1-6; tentative D call: TRBD1 (5 bases). Per germline, CDR1 MNHEY and CDR2 SMNVEV (reference sequence). CDR3 length: 15 amino acids. V lost 4 bases and J lost 7, with 14 bases in between. Here the CDR3 reads CASSSRRGKNSPLHF. The CDR3 DNA reads as TGTGCCAGCAGTTCGCGACGGGGGAAGAATTCACCCCTCCACTTT.

Concerning this clone itself: Other DNA sequences in this specimen translate into the identical CDR3. V is TRBV19 and J is TRBJ1-2; TRBD1 is a possible D gene (6 bases). CDR1 is LNHDA, CDR2 SQIVND, per germline (reference sequence). There are 14 residues in the CDR3. Trimming cost V 3 bases and J 2 bases, with 10 bases left between them. As DNA, the CDR3 is TGTGCCAGTAGTATCGGGCAGGGGAACTATGGCTACACCTTC. It codes for CASSIGQGNYGYTF.

The V gene is TRBV19, the J gene TRBJ1-5; unclear D gene. The V end was cut by 6 bases, the J end by 5 bases, with 11 bases between. The germline CDR1 and CDR2 sequences are LNHDA and SQIVND (reference sequence). There are 13 residues in the CDR3. CDR3 residues: CASRGEQDQPQHF. The CDR3 DNA reads as TGTGCCAGTAGGGGCGAGCAGGATCAGCCCCAGCATTTT.

About this clone: The CDR3 carries no conserved terminal phenylalanine or tryptophan, so it likely arises from a read error. Because the CDR3's place on the DNA is in doubt, the DNA is left out and the CDR3 is given as listed by TCRdb. The chain uses TRBV7-2 and TRBJ1-2; the table calls TRBD1, which could not be checked here. The CDR3 is 13 amino acids long, termini counted. From germline, CDR1 is SGHTA and CDR2 FQGNSA. CDR3 protein: CASSLGGTAPILL.

The chain's CDR3 is CASSYPGRETQYF. The DNA of the CDR3 is TGTGCCAGCAGTTACCCGGGGAGGGAGACCCAGTACTTC. The chain has TRBV6-5 and TRBJ2-5; D perhaps matches TRBD2 (6 bases). The germline V gene has CDR1 MNHEY and CDR2 SVGAGI. This CDR3 is 13 amino acids long. The ends were cut back, 2 bases at V and 5 bases at J, with 9 bases in the middle.

The sample holds one count of this clone. The genes are TRBV5-6 and TRBJ1-1; 7 bases fit TRBD1. CDR3 size: 16 residues. J lost 0 bases, V lost 1 base, and 6 bases had no gene match. Germline loops: CDR1 SGHDT, CDR2 YYEEEE. The CDR3 here is CASSLRVTGMNTEAFF. The CDR3 region has the DNA TGTGCCAGCAGCTTGAGGGTGACAGGGATGAACACTGAAGCTTTCTTT. Combining the CDR3 with reference TRBV5-6 and TRBJ1-1 gives the whole variable domain DAGVTQSPTHLIKTRGQQVTLRCSPKSGHDTVSWYQQALGQGPQFIFQYYEEEERQRGNFPDRFSGHQFPNYSSELNVNALLLGDSALYLCASSLRVTGMNTEAFFGQGTRLTVV.